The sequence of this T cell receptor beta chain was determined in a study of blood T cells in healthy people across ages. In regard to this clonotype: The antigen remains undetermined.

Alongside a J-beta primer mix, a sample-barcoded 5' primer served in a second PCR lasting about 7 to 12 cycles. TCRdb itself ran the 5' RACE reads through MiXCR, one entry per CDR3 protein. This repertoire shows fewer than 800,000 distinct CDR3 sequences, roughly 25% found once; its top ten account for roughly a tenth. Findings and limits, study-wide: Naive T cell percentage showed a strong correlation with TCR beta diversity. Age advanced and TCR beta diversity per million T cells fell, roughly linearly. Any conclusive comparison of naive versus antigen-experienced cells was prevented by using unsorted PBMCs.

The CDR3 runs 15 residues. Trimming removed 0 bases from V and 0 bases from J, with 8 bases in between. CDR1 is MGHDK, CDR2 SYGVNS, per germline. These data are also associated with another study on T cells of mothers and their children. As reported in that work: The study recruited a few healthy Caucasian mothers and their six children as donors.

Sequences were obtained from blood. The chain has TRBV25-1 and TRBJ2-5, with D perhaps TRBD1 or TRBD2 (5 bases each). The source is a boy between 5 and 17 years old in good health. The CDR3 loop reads CASSEYEGYQETQYF. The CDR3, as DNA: TGTGCCAGCAGTGAATATGAGGGGTACCAAGAGACCCAGTACTTC.